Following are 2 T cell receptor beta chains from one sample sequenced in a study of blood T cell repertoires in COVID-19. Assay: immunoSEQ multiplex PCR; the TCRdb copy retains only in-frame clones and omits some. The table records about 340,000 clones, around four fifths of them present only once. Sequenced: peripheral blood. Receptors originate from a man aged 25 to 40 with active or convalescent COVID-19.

CDR3 in DNA: TGTGCCAGCAGCTTAGCGAACGCAGGTTATTCCTACGAGCAGTACTTC. This gives the protein CASSLANAGYSYEQYF. The J gene is TRBJ2-7, the V gene TRBV7-8; the D is unclear. The V gene's germline CDR1 is SGHVS and CDR2 FQNEAQ. Trimming took 0 bases from V and 1 from J, leaving 13 bases between them. The CDR3 spans 16 residues.

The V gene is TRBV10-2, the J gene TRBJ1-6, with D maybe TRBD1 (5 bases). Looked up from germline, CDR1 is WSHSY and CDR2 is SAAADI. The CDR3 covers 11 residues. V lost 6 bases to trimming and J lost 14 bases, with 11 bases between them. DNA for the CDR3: TGCGCCAGCAGGGCCCAGGGCACCCTCCACTTT. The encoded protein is CASRAQGTLHF.